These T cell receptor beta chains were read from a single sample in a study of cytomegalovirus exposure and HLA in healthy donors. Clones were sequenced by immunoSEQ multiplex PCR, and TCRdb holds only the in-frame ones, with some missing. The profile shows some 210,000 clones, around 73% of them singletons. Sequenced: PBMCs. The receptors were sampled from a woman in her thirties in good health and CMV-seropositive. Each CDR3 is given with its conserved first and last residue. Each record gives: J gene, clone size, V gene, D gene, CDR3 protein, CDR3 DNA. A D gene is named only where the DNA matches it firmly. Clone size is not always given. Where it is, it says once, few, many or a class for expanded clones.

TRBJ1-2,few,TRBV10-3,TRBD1,CAAGTGDYTF,TGTGCCGCCGGGACAGGGGACTACACCTTC
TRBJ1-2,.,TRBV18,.,CASSQSDFPSSYTF,TGTGCCAGCTCACAATCGGACTTCCCGTCGAGCTACACCTTC
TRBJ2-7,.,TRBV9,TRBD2,CASSILSSGSFYEQYF,TGTGCCAGCAGCATCCTCTCTAGCGGGAGTTTCTACGAGCAGTACTTC
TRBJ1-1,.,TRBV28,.,CASSSGELNTEAFF,TGTGCCAGCAGCAGCGGGGAGTTGAACACTGAAGCTTTCTTT
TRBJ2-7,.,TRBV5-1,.,CASSLSGDSYEQYF,TGCGCCAGCAGCTTGTCAGGGGACTCCTACGAGCAGTACTTC
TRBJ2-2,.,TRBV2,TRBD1,CASRQGPGELFF,TGTGCCAGTCGACAGGGACCCGGGGAGCTGTTTTTT
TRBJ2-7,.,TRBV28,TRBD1,CASSLLGTGPYEQYF,TGTGCCAGCAGTTTACTCGGGACAGGTCCCTACGAGCAGTACTTC
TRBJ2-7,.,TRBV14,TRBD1,CASSQIRDRAYEQYF,TGTGCCAGCAGCCAAATCCGGGACAGAGCCTACGAGCAGTACTTC
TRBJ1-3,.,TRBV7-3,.,CASSPQYGNTIYF,TGTGCCAGCAGCCCTCAGTATGGAAACACCATATATTTT
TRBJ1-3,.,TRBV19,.,CATDYWNTIYF,TGTGCCACGGACTACTGGAACACCATATATTTT
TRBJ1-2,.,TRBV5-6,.,CASSSPGNYGYTF,TGTGCCAGCAGCTCGCCGGGGAACTATGGCTACACCTTC
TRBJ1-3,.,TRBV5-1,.,CASSLASSGRGTGNTIYF,TGCGCCAGCAGCTTGGCCTCCTCAGGTAGGGGGACTGGAAACACCATATATTTT
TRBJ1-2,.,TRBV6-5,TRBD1,CASRSSGQGYYGYTF,TGTGCCAGCAGATCCTCGGGACAGGGATACTATGGCTACACCTTC
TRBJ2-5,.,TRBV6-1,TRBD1,CASSESPGDRGETQYF,TGTGCCAGCAGTGAATCACCGGGGGACAGGGGAGAGACCCAGTACTTC
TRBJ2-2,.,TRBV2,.,CASSEARPARELFF,TGTGCCAGCAGTGAAGCGCGGCCAGCCCGGGAGCTGTTTTTT
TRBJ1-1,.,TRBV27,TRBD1,CASSFGTAYTEAFF,TGTGCCAGCAGTTTCGGGACAGCCTACACTGAAGCTTTCTTT
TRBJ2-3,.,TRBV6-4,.,CASSPGGTDTQYF,TGTGCCAGCAGCCCAGGGGGCACAGATACGCAGTATTTT
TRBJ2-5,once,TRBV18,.,CASSPMGLTPETQYF,TGTGCCAGCTCACCAATGGGGCTAACTCCAGAGACCCAGTACTTC
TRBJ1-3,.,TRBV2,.,CASSGVSSGNTIYF,TGTGCCAGCAGTGGCGTGAGCTCTGGAAACACCATATATTTT
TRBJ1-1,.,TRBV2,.,CASSQQGPNTEAFF,TGTGCCAGCAGTCAACAGGGTCCTAACACTGAAGCTTTCTTT
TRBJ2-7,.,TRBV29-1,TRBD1,CSVEYGQGAASSTYEQYF,TGCAGCGTTGAGTACGGACAGGGGGCTGCCTCTTCCACCTACGAGCAGTACTTC
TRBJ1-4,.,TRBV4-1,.,CASSPRGKEKLFF,TGCGCCAGCAGCCCACGGGGGAAGGAAAAACTGTTTTTT
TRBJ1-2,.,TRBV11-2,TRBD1,CASSLIWDRGVNYGYTF,TGTGCCAGCAGCTTAATTTGGGACAGGGGTGTAAACTATGGCTACACCTTC
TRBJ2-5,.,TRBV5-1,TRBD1,CASSAGTGEETQYF,TGCGCCAGCAGCGCAGGGACAGGGGAAGAGACCCAGTACTTC
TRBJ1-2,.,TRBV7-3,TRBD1,CASSLDRDRGDGYTF,TGTGCCAGCAGCTTAGACCGGGACAGGGGAGATGGCTACACCTTC
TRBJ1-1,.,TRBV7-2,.,CASSFAGGADTEAFF,TGCGCCAGCAGCTTCGCGGGGGGCGCGGACACTGAAGCTTTCTTT
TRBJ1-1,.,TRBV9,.,CASSVGVDTEAFF,TGTGCCAGCAGCGTAGGAGTGGACACTGAAGCTTTCTTT
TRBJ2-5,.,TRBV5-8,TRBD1,CASSSYGTGWGETQYF,TGTGCCAGCAGCTCGTACGGGACAGGTTGGGGAGAGACCCAGTACTTC
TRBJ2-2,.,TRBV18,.,CASSLDQSPAGELFF,TGTGCCAGCTCACTTGATCAGTCCCCCGCCGGGGAGCTGTTTTTT
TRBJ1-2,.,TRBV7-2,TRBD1,CASSPDRVFYGYTF,TGTGCCAGCAGCCCTGACAGGGTCTTCTATGGCTACACCTTC
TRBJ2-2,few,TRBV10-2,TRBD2,CASSGGWLAVLNTGELFF,TGCGCCAGCAGTGGCGGGTGGCTAGCGGTCTTGAACACCGGGGAGCTGTTTTTT
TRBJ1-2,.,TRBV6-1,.,CASSRDSGYGYTF,TGTGCCAGCAGCCGGGACTCAGGGTATGGCTACACCTTC
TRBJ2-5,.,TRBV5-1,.,CASSLGGDGLETQYF,TGCGCCAGCAGCTTGGGGGGTGACGGACTAGAGACCCAGTACTTC
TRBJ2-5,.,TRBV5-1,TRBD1,CASSLAGGFETQYF,TGCGCCAGCAGCTTAGCAGGGGGCTTCGAGACCCAGTACTTC
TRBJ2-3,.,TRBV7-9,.,CASTGRRFTDTQYF,TGTGCCAGCACCGGTAGGAGGTTCACAGATACGCAGTATTTT
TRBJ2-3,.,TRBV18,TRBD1,CASSEDRDSTDTQYF,TGTGCCAGCTCAGAGGACAGGGATAGCACAGATACGCAGTATTTT
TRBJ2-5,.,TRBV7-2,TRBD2,CASSLVAAGGPWETQYF,TGTGCCAGCAGCTTAGTGGCAGCGGGAGGGCCTTGGGAGACCCAGTACTTC
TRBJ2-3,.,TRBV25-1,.,CASSEMDSSYTQYF,TGTGCCAGCAGTGAAATGGACAGCTCCTATACGCAGTATTTT
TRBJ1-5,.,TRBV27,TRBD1,CASSSDRVGQPQHF,TGTGCCAGCAGTTCCGACAGGGTGGGTCAGCCCCAGCATTTT
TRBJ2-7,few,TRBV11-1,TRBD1,CASSPRDRGREQYF,TGTGCCAGCAGCCCTAGGGACAGGGGCCGCGAGCAGTACTTC
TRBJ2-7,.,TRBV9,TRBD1,CASSPGQGAGEQYF,TGTGCCAGCAGCCCGGGACAGGGGGCCGGCGAGCAGTACTTC
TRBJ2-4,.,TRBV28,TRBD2,CASRVGAGENIQYF,TGTGCCAGCAGGGTTGGGGCGGGGGAAAACATTCAGTACTTC
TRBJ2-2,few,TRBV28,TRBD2,CASSLLAGGHTGELFF,TGTGCCAGCAGTCTCTTAGCGGGGGGCCACACCGGGGAGCTGTTTTTT
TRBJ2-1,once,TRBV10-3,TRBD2,CAISGTSGAYNEQFF,TGTGCCATCAGTGGGACTAGCGGAGCCTACAATGAGCAGTTCTTC
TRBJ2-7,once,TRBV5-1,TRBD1,CASSAHRDSTYEQYF,TGCGCCAGCAGCGCACACCGGGACAGCACCTACGAGCAGTACTTC
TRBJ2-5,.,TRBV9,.,CASSPGDSQETQYF,TGTGCCAGCAGCCCTGGCGACTCCCAAGAGACCCAGTACTTC
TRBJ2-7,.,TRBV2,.,CASSAGNEQYF,TGTGCCAGCAGTGCAGGGAACGAGCAGTACTTC
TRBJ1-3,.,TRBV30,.,CAWRQNSGNTIYF,TGTGCCTGGAGACAGAACTCTGGAAACACCATATATTTT
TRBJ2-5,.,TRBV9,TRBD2,CASSVRGGIETQYF,TGTGCCAGCAGCGTACGGGGGGGCATAGAGACCCAGTACTTC
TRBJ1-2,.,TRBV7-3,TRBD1,CASSSRDRGSHYGYTF,TGTGCCAGCAGCTCCCGGGACAGGGGGTCCCACTATGGCTACACCTTC
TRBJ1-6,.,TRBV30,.,CAWTDSYNSPLHF,TGTGCCTGGACCGACAGCTATAATTCACCCCTCCACTTT
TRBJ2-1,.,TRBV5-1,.,CASTSSSVSYNEQFF,TGCGCCAGCACCTCATCTAGCGTCTCCTACAATGAGCAGTTCTTC
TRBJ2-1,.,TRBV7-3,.,CASSARTGNSYNEQFF,TGTGCCAGCAGTGCCCGGACGGGGAACTCCTACAATGAGCAGTTCTTC